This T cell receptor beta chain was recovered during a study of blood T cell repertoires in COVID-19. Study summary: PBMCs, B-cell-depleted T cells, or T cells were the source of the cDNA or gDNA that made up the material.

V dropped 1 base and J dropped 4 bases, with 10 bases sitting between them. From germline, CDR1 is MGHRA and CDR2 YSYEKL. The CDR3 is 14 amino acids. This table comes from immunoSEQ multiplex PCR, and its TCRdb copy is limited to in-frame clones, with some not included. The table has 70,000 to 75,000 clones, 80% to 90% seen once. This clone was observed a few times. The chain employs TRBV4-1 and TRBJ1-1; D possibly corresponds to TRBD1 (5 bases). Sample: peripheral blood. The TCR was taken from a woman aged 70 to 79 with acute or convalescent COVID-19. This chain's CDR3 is CASSQAGGVTEAFF. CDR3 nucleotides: TGCGCCAGCAGCCAAGCGGGGGGGGTCACTGAAGCTTTCTTT.